This section outlines one TCR beta chain sequence together with its context. This specimen comes from a study of T cell responses to AZD1222 COVID-19 vaccine. Produced via immunoSEQ multiplex PCR; TCRdb's table is partial and in-frame only. This table holds about 93,000 clones, approximately 90% found once. Germline loops: CDR1 SGHTS, CDR2 YDEGEE. The CDR3 consists of 15 residues. The junction had 9 bases not matched to a gene; V was cut back by 4 bases and J by 7 bases. Specimen: peripheral blood, collected 28 days after the second AZD1222 dose. The rearrangement links TRBV5-8 to TRBJ1-5; TRBD1 aligns across 9 bases. The clonotype was recovered from an adult who received the AZD1222 COVID-19 vaccine. The CDR3 region has the DNA TGTGCCAGCAGCCCCGGGACAGGGAGCGGGCAGCCCCAGCATTTT. This encodes CASSPGTGSGQPQHF.